The 4 T cell receptor beta chains below come from one sample, sequenced in a study of T-cell reconstitution after alpha-beta-depleted transplantation in children. Preparing the TCRbeta library involved the use of unique molecular identifiers. TCRdb re-analysed the PCR reads in MiXCR, keeping a single row per CDR3 protein. The top ten clones hold approximately 38% of a sample with hundreds of thousands of distinct CDR3 sequences, around 16% of them seen once. The specimen comprised PBMCs, mostly from graft donor cells, sampled 360 days after TCRalphabeta/CD19-depleted stem cell transplant. These receptors all come from a male patient aged 2 to 10 who had a stem cell transplant for acute lymphoblastic leukemia, so the T cells may come from the graft donor.

This clonotype was observed a handful of times. The chain carries TRBV29-1 and TRBJ2-5; D may be TRBD1 (5 bases). This CDR3 comprises 13 residues. Trimming took off 3 bases at V and 5 bases at J, with 13 bases between the two ends. Germline CDR1 reads SQVTM; CDR2 reads ANQGSEA. The CDR3 nucleotides are TGCAGCGTTGATCAAGGGGTCAGGGAGACCCAGTACTTC. This translates into CSVDQGVRETQYF.

The CDR3 loop is CASSLGTGVNYGYTF. For the CDR3, the DNA is TGTGCCAGCAGCTTGGGGACCGGGGTTAACTATGGCTACACCTTC. The chain is built from TRBV7-6 and TRBJ1-2; weak D call: TRBD1 (5 bases). V was shortened by 3 bases and J by 1 base, with 12 bases between the two germline ends. CDR3 length equals 15 residues. Looked up from germline, CDR1 is SGHVS and CDR2 is FNYEAQ.

This clonotype was seen only a few times. V usage is TRBV5-1 and J usage is TRBJ2-3, with D uncertain. V was pared by 5 bases and J by 3 bases, with 7 bases between. Germline CDR1 reads SGHRS; CDR2 reads YFSETQ. The CDR3 is made up of 12 amino acids. Here the CDR3 DNA reads TGCGCCAGCAGAAAGGGTACAGATACGCAGTATTTT. Protein: CASRKGTDTQYF.

This clonotype was picked up a small number of times. The chain employs TRBV10-3 and TRBJ2-1; D is perhaps TRBD1 (6 bases). The CDR3 is 15 residues long. Looked up from germline, CDR1 is ENHRY and CDR2 is SYGVKD. The V gene lost 5 bases and the J gene lost 5 bases, with 16 bases spanning the gap. CDR3 region: CAISWGPGSNNEQFF. DNA of the CDR3: TGTGCCATCAGTTGGGGGCCCGGTAGCAACAATGAGCAGTTCTTC.